The rows below give T cell receptor beta chains drawn from one sample of a study of prognosis after radiotherapy for stage I lung cancer. A single record per CDR3 protein comes from TCRdb applying MiXCR to the multiplex PCR reads. The sample consists of about 21,000 distinct CDR3 sequences, about 42% of them appearing once. Sequenced material: PBMCs, taken before or after stereotactic body radiation therapy (not recorded which). The receptors were gathered from a donor aged 50 or older with non-small cell lung cancer. Each CDR3 is given with its conserved first and last residue. D genes are given only for firm matches. Clone size, where shown, is once, few, many, or a class for clones that have expanded.

abundance,d_gene,v_gene,j_gene,CDR3aa,CDR3nt
many,-,TRBV10-3,TRBJ2-6,CAISELGTIGKSGANVLTF,TGTGCCATCAGTGAGCTAGGGACGATAGGGAAATCTGGGGCCAACGTCCTGACTTTC
many,-,TRBV4-1,TRBJ2-3,CASSQEGMGTDTQYF,TGCGCCAGCAGCCAAGAAGGGATGGGCACAGATACGCAGTATTTT
medium-sized,-,TRBV12-3/TRBV12-4,TRBJ2-1,CASSPGQRSSYNEQFF,TGTGCCAGCAGCCCAGGACAACGGAGCTCCTACAATGAGCAGTTCTTC
-,-,TRBV27,TRBJ1-2,CASTDGYGYTF,TGTGCCAGCACTGACGGCTATGGCTACACCTTC
many,TRBD2,TRBV11-3,TRBJ2-3,CASSPGTSGSDTQYF,TGTGCCAGCAGCCCAGGGACTAGTGGCTCAGATACGCAGTATTTT
many,TRBD2,TRBV7-2,TRBJ2-4,CASSHRGAGVTGGAKNIQYF,TGTGCCAGCAGCCATCGGGGAGCGGGAGTTACCGGAGGGGCCAAAAACATTCAGTACTTC
few,TRBD2,TRBV28,TRBJ2-7,CASRAQRGGGGRRDEQYF,TGTGCCAGCAGGGCCCAAAGGGGGGGCGGGGGGCGAAGGGACGAGCAGTACTTC
-,TRBD2,TRBV5-1,TRBJ2-1,CASSLRAGVRNEQFF,TGCGCCAGCAGCTTGCGAGCGGGAGTACGGAATGAGCAGTTCTTC
medium-sized,TRBD2,TRBV11-3,TRBJ2-3,CASSFPLRTSVTDTQYF,TGTGCCAGCAGCTTCCCCCTCCGGACTAGCGTTACAGATACGCAGTATTTT
many,TRBD2,TRBV20-1,TRBJ2-3,CSARDPVLAVVPDTQYF,TGCAGTGCTAGAGATCCAGTACTAGCGGTGGTTCCAGATACGCAGTATTTT
-,TRBD2,TRBV19,TRBJ2-1,CASNLRGNKQFF,TGTGCCAGTAACTTGCGGGGGAATAAGCAGTTCTTC
-,-,TRBV28,TRBJ2-7,CASNSPGAYDQYF,TGTGCCAGCAATTCCCCAGGAGCCTACGATCAGTACTTC
many,-,TRBV5-1,TRBJ2-3,CASSFGTSSGTQYF,TGCGCCAGCAGCTTCGGGACTTCGTCAGGTACGCAGTATTTT
many,-,TRBV12-3/TRBV12-4,TRBJ1-5,CASSLGSNQPQHF,TGTGCCAGCAGTTTGGGTAGCAATCAGCCCCAGCATTTT
many,TRBD2,TRBV9,TRBJ2-3,CASQLAGGPSTDTQYF,TGTGCCAGCCAACTAGCGGGAGGCCCAAGCACAGATACGCAGTATTTT
-,-,TRBV7-2,TRBJ1-4,CASSLSTCDNEKLFF,TGTGCCAGCAGCTTATCGACATGTGATAATGAAAAACTGTTTTTT
-,TRBD2,TRBV20-1,TRBJ2-1,CSARIGLATNEQFF,TGCAGTGCTAGAATCGGACTAGCGACCAATGAGCAGTTCTTC
-,-,TRBV6-1,TRBJ1-2,CASSEGLGIGGYTF,TGTGCCAGCAGTGAAGGTCTGGGGATAGGTGGCTACACCTTC
-,TRBD2,TRBV5-1,TRBJ2-7,CASILDSGSPYEQYF,TGCGCCAGCATCTTAGATAGCGGGAGCCCCTACGAGCAGTACTTC
-,-,TRBV6-1,TRBJ2-1,CASCRGGVDNEHSF,TGTGCCAGCTGTAGGGGGGGAGTCGACAATGAGCATTCCTTC
few,-,TRBV10-3,TRBJ2-6,CAITVRGPESSGANVLTF,TGTGCCATCACCGTTCGGGGCCCAGAAAGCTCTGGGGCCAACGTCCTGACTTTC
-,-,TRBV11-3,TRBJ2-7,CASSTRGGTPTYEQYF,TGTGCCAGCAGCACCAGGGGGGGGACCCCCACCTACGAGCAGTACTTC
-,-,TRBV27,TRBJ2-6,CASSSDWGNSGANVLTF,TGTGCCAGCAGTTCGGACTGGGGAAACTCTGGGGCCAACGTCCTTACTTTC
-,-,TRBV15,TRBJ1-1,CATSRYRAQMNTEAFF,TGTGCCACCAGTAGATATCGGGCACAGATGAACACTGAAGCTTTCTTT
-,-,TRBV27,TRBJ1-6,CASSPIPAGVYNSPLHF,TGTGCCAGCAGTCCCATCCCGGCGGGAGTCTATAATTCACCCCTCCACTTT
many,-,TRBV27,TRBJ2-7,CASSLTNSYEQYF,TGTGCCAGCAGTTTGACTAACTCCTACGAGCAGTACTTC
many,TRBD2,TRBV10-3,TRBJ2-3,CAITISGRASDTQYF,TGTGCCATCACCATCAGCGGGAGGGCCTCAGATACGCAGTATTTT
many,-,TRBV7-2,TRBJ1-6,CASSLSGDSPLHF,TGTGCCAGCAGCTTATCAGGGGATTCACCCCTCCACTTT
many,-,TRBV13,TRBJ2-1,CASSQRTDPYNEQFF,TGTGCCAGCAGCCAAAGGACGGACCCTTACAATGAGCAGTTCTTC
many,-,TRBV11-3,TRBJ2-5,CASSLESGAETQYF,TGTGCCAGCAGCTTAGAATCGGGAGCAGAGACCCAGTACTTC
many,-,TRBV14,TRBJ1-1,CASSQVPLKTGTAMNTEAFF,TGTGCCAGCAGCCAAGTTCCCCTCAAAACCGGGACGGCCATGAACACTGAAGCTTTCTTT
-,-,TRBV3-1,TRBJ1-2,CASSQEIYREHGYTF,TGTGCCAGCAGCCAGGAGATCTACAGGGAACATGGCTACACCTTC
many,-,TRBV18,TRBJ2-5,CASSPEETQYF,TGTGCCAGCTCACCCGAGGAGACCCAGTACTTC
many,-,TRBV5-5,TRBJ1-2,CASSLDGAEYGYTF,TGTGCCAGCAGCTTGGACGGGGCGGAATATGGCTACACCTTC
many,TRBD1,TRBV15,TRBJ2-6,CATSLRQGTGANVLTF,TGTGCCACCAGCCTCCGACAGGGAACTGGGGCCAACGTCCTGACTTTC
-,-,TRBV4-3,TRBJ2-6,CASSGRRSGSGANVMTF,TGCGCCAGCAGTGGACGGAGGTCGGGCTCTGGTGCCAACGTCATGACTTTC
-,-,TRBV6-1,TRBJ2-7,CAGRPLRTRGGGYEQYF,TGTGCCGGCAGACCCCTTCGGACTAGAGGGGGGGGCTACGAGCAGTACTTC
many,-,TRBV7-7,TRBJ1-4,CASSLGGRPNEKLFF,TGTGCTAGCAGCTTAGGAGGGAGGCCCAATGAAAAACTGTTTTTT
-,TRBD2,TRBV11-2,TRBJ2-7,CASSLEASGSFYEQYF,TGTGCCAGCAGCTTAGAGGCTAGCGGGAGCTTTTACGAGCAGTACTTC
-,TRBD1,TRBV20-1,TRBJ2-7,CSAIGTATSYEQYF,TGCAGTGCCATTGGGACAGCTACTTCCTACGAGCAGTACTTC
many,TRBD2,TRBV5-6,TRBJ2-3,CASSLGLAEMDTQYF,TGTGCCAGCAGCTTGGGACTAGCGGAGATGGATACGCAGTATTTT
-,TRBD2,TRBV6-4,TRBJ2-2,CASSRLAVFGQLFF,TGTGCCAGCAGCCGACTAGCGGTATTCGGGCAGCTGTTTTTT
many,-,TRBV12-3/TRBV12-4,TRBJ2-3,CASRGAGRTDTQYF,TGTGCCAGCAGGGGGGCGGGCCGCACAGATACGCAGTATTTT
-,-,TRBV7-2,TRBJ2-6,CASSPYSGSNVLTF,TGTGCCAGCAGCCCCTACTCTGGTTCCAACGTCCTGACTTTC
-,-,TRBV6-8,TRBJ2-2,CASSPGTWDTGELFF,TGTGCCAGCAGTCCCGGTACATGGGACACCGGGGAGCTGTTTTTT
many,TRBD2,TRBV30,TRBJ2-1,CAGGSYSGSGNEQFF,TGTGCCGGAGGGTCCTATAGCGGGAGTGGCAATGAGCAGTTCTTC
many,TRBD2,TRBV11-2,TRBJ2-1,CASSSLSGRPHREQFF,TGTGCCAGCAGCTCCCTGAGCGGGAGGCCCCACCGTGAGCAGTTCTTC
many,-,TRBV15,TRBJ1-1,CATSRDRAQMNTEAFF,TGTGCCACCAGCAGAGATCGGGCACAGATGAACACTGAAGCTTTCTTT
-,TRBD2,TRBV20-1,TRBJ2-1,CSASPGTSGGGEQFF,TGCAGTGCTAGCCCCGGGACTAGCGGGGGGGGGGAGCAGTTCTTC
-,-,TRBV27,TRBJ2-1,CVSRYRNEQFF,TGTGTCAGCAGATACAGGAATGAGCAGTTCTTC